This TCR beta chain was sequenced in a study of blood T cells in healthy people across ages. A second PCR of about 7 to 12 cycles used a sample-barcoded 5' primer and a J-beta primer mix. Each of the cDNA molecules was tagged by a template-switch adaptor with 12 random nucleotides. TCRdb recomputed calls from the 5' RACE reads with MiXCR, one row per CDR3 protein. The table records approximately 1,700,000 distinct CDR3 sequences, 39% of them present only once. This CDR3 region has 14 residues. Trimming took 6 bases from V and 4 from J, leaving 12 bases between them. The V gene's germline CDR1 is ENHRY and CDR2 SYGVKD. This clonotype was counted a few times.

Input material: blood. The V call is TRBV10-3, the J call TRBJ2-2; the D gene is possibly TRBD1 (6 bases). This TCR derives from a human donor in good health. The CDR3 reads CAIRTDRVTGELFF. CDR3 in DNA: TGTGCCATCAGGACGGACAGAGTCACCGGGGAGCTGTTTTTT.